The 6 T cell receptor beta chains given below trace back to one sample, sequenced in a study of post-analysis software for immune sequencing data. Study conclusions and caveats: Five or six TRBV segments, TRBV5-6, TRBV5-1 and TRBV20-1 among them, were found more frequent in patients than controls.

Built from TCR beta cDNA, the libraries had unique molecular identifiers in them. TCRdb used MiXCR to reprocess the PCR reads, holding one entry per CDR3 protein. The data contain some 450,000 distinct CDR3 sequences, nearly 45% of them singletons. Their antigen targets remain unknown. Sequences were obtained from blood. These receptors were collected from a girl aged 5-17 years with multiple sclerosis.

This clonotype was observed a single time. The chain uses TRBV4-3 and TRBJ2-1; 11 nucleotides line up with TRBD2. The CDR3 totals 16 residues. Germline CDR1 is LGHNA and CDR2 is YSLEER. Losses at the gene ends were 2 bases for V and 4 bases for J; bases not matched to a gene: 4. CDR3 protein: CASSQLSSGGYNEQFF. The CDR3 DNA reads TGCGCCAGCAGCCAACTTTCTAGCGGGGGGTACAATGAGCAGTTCTTC.

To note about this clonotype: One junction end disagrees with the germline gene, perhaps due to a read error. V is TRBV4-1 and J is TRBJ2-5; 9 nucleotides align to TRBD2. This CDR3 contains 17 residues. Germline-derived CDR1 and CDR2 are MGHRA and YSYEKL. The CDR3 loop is CVSSQGQSLAGRETQYF. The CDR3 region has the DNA TGCGTCAGCAGCCAAGGCCAAAGCCTAGCGGGAAGAGAGACCCAGTACTTC.

The CDR3 DNA reads TGTGCCAGCAGCCCTATCTCTAGCGGGAGTCTCTATGAGCAGTTCTTC. This encodes CASSPISSGSLYEQFF. V usage is TRBV12-3 or TRBV12-4 and J usage is TRBJ2-1; 10 nucleotides agree with TRBD2. The junction had 13 bases not matched to a gene; V was cut back by 6 bases and J by 8 bases. The CDR3 is 16 residues long.

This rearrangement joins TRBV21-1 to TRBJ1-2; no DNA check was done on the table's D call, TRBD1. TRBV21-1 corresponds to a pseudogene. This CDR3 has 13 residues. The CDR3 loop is CASIRRDRVGYTF. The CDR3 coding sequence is TGTGCCAGCATCCGCCGCGACAGGGTCGGCTACACCTTC.

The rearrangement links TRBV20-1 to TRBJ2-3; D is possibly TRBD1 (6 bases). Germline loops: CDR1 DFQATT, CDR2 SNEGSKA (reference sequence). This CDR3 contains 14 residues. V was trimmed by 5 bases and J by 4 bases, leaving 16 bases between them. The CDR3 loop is CSAGKQGFADTQYF. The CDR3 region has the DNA TGCAGTGCTGGGAAACAGGGCTTCGCAGATACGCAGTATTTT.

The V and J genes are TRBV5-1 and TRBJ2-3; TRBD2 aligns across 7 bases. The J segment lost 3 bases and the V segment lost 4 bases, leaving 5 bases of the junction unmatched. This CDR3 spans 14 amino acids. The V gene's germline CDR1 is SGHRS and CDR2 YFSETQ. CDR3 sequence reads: CASSHVGGTDTQYF. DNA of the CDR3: TGCGCCAGCAGCCACGTCGGGGGGACAGATACGCAGTATTTT.